A selection of T cell receptor beta chains follows, all from one sample in a study of T-cell reconstitution after alpha-beta-depleted transplantation in children. TCRdb recomputed calls from the PCR reads with MiXCR, one row per CDR3 protein. The profile covers some 600,000 distinct CDR3 sequences, with roughly 13% appearing a single time and about 2% taken by the ten largest. Source: PBMCs, mostly from graft donor cells, taken 360 days after TCRalphabeta/CD19-depleted stem cell transplant. The receptors stem from a male patient aged 5 to 17 who had a stem cell transplant for acute myeloid leukemia, so the T cells may come from the graft donor. Each CDR3 is given with its conserved first and last residue.

>15|TRBV12-3/TRBV12-4
CASTSGRIRSYEQYF
>16|TRBV15
CATSRARTRSTDTQYF
>14|TRBV20-1
CSASSAGIYNEQFF
>13|TRBV11-2
CASSLGFNQPQHF
>15|TRBV29-1
CSVAGQASSYNEQFF
>15|TRBV7-3
CASSPGLAGVQEQYF
>15|TRBV14
CASSQDHSLNEKLFF
>14|TRBV14
CASSHRTGWNEQFF
>18|TRBV6-2/TRBV6-3
CASSSIFSGNAWGNEQFF
>15|TRBV25-1
CASSGRLAGYNEQFF
>14|TRBV6-1
CASSRGSEGHEQYF
>12|TRBV6-2/TRBV6-3
CAIRDSSHEQFF
>11|TRBV6-5
CASSYTGGAFF
>13|TRBV7-2
CASSNRNTGELFF
>16|TRBV7-9
CASSLGLAVVYNEQFF
>17|TRBV14
CASSQLSGAVPYNEQFF
>17|TRBV7-3
CASSSSGPTANTGELFF
>17|TRBV6-2/TRBV6-3
CASSYSAGTGVDQPQHF